Each of the 9 T cell receptor beta chains below was sequenced from the same sample in a study of shared clonotypes between healthy human individuals. Clones were read by immunoSEQ multiplex PCR, and TCRdb kept only the in-frame ones, dropping some. The table shows about 600,000 clones, with nearly 97% occurring only once. Naive CD8 isolation took CD45RO-negative cells positively selected for CCR7 and excluded terminally differentiated effector memory CD45RA+ cells. The sequencing input was naive CD8+ T cells sorted from blood. The receptor set was obtained from a woman aged 25 to 39 in good health.

This rearrangement joins TRBV4-2 to TRBJ2-1; 11 positions match TRBD2. Germline trimming cut 6 bases from V and 7 bases from J; bases unmatched to any gene: 14. This CDR3 has 17 amino acids. Germline V lookup: CDR1 LGHNA, CDR2 YNFKEQ. In DNA, the CDR3 is TGTGCCAGCAGAAGTGGGGCTAGCGGGAGGCTGGGGAATGAGCAGTTCTTC. Protein product: CASRSGASGRLGNEQFF.

V is TRBV6-6 and J is TRBJ1-1; D is possibly TRBD1 (5 bases). Germline CDR1 MNHNY, CDR2 SVGAGI (reference sequence). The V end lost 3 bases, the J end lost 5 bases, and 13 bases lay between the germline ends. This CDR3 contains 14 residues. The CDR3, as DNA: TGTGCCAGCAGTTATGGAGGGGAAACGACTGAAGCTTTCTTT. This gives the protein CASSYGGETTEAFF.

This sequence joins TRBV25-1 and TRBJ1-2, with no clear D. Germline CDR1 MGHDK, CDR2 SYGVNS. Between the trimmed V and J ends, which lost 0 bases and 8 bases, there was a span of 16 bases. CDR3 length equals 15 residues. The CDR3 reads CASSEYEGSGGGYTF. CDR3 nucleotides: TGTGCCAGCAGTGAATATGAAGGCTCCGGAGGGGGCTACACCTTC.

The chain recombines TRBV28 with TRBJ1-5; a weak D match, TRBD1 (5 bases). The germline V gene encodes CDR1 MDHEN and CDR2 SYDVKM. The CDR3 contains 15 residues. The V end was cut by 2 bases, the J end by 0 bases, with 8 bases between. The CDR3, as DNA: TGTGCCAGCAGTTTAAGACAGACTAGCAATCAGCCCCAGCATTTT. Translation gives CASSLRQTSNQPQHF.

The rearrangement joins TRBV27 to TRBJ2-1; D possibly corresponds to TRBD2 (6 bases). Germline CDR1 is MNHEY and CDR2 is SMNVEV (reference sequence). The CDR3 runs to 14 residues. Trimming left V 6 bases short and J 0 bases short, with 9 bases between. The CDR3 region is CASRDGSSYNEQFF. The CDR3 DNA reads TGTGCCAGCAGGGACGGGAGCTCCTACAATGAGCAGTTCTTC.

The rearrangement uses TRBV29-1 and TRBJ2-3; TRBD2 matches at 12 bases. CDR3 length: 15 residues. Germline CDR1 is SQVTM and CDR2 is ANQGSEA. J was trimmed by 3 bases and V by 3 bases; bases with no gene match: 4. The CDR3 loop reads CSVDGLAGTTDTQYF. The CDR3 bases are TGCAGCGTTGATGGACTAGCGGGAACGACAGATACGCAGTATTTT.

This clone has more than one count but fewer than ten. The V gene is TRBV7-9, the J gene TRBJ1-1; D not certain. V was clipped by 4 bases and J by 3 bases, with 6 bases between them. The CDR3 contains 12 residues. Germline CDR1 is SEHNR and CDR2 is FQNEAQ (reference sequence). Here the CDR3 DNA reads TGTGCCAGCAGCTCTCGATACACTGAAGCTTTCTTT. Its protein is CASSSRYTEAFF. Full variable domain (rest looked up from reference TRBV7-9 and TRBJ1-1): DTGVSQNPRHKITKRGQNVTFRCDPISEHNRLYWYRQTLGQGPEFLTYFQNEAQLEKSRLLSDRFSAERPKGSFSTLEIQRTEQGDSAMYLCASSSRYTEAFFGQGTRLTVV.

V is TRBV7-9 and J is TRBJ2-7, with 10 positions matching TRBD2. Trimming took 5 bases from V and 5 from J; bases not matched to a gene: 6. The CDR3 extends over 14 amino acids. Germline CDR1 is SEHNR and CDR2 is FQNEAQ (reference sequence). As DNA, the CDR3 is TGTGCCAGCAGCGTTTCTAGCGGGAGAGACGAGCAGTACTTC. Translation gives CASSVSSGRDEQYF.

The chain employs TRBV10-3 and TRBJ1-1; D is perhaps TRBD1 (5 bases). Germline V gives CDR1 ENHRY, CDR2 SYGVKD. The CDR3 has 15 residues. V gave up 1 base and J gave up 2 bases, with 11 bases separating them. The DNA for the CDR3 is TGTGCCATCAGTGAGTATTTACAGGAAAACACTGAAGCTTTCTTT. Amino acids: CAISEYLQENTEAFF.